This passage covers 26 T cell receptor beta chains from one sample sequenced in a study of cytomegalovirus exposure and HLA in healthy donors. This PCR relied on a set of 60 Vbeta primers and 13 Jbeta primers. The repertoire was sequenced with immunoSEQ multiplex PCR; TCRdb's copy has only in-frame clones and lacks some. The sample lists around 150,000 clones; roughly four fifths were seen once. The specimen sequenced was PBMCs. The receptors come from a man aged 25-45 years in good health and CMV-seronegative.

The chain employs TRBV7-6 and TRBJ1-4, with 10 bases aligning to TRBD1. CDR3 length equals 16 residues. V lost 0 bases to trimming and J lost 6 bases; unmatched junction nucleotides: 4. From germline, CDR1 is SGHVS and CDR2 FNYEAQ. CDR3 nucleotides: TGTGCCAGCAGCTTAGCGACAGGGGGCACAGATGAAAAACTGTTTTTT. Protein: CASSLATGGTDEKLFF.

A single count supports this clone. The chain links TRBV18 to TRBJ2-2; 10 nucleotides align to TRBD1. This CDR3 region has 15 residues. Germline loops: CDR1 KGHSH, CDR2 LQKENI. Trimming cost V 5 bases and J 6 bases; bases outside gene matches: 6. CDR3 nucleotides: TGTGCCAGCTCAGGGGGACAGGGGACCGCCGGGGAGCTGTTTTTT. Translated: CASSGGQGTAGELFF.

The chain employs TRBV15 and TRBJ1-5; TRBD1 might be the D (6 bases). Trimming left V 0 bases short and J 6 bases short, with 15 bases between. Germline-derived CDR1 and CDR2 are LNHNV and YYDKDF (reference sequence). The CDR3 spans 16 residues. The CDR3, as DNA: TGTGCCACCAGCAGAGATACAGGGTTTATTAGTCAGCCCCAGCATTTT. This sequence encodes CATSRDTGFISQPQHF.

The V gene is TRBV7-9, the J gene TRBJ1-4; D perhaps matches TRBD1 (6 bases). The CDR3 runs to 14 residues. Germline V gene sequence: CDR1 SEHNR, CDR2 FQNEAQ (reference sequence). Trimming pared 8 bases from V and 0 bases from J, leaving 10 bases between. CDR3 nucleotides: TGTGCCAGCGGAGCAGGGGCAACTAATGAAAAACTGTTTTTT. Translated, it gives CASGAGATNEKLFF.

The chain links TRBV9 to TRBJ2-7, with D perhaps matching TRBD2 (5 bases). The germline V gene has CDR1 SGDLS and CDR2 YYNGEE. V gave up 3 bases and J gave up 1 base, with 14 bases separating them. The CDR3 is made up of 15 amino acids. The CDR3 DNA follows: TGTGCCAGCAGCGCCCGGTGGACTCGATCCTACGAGCAGTACTTC. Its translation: CASSARWTRSYEQYF.

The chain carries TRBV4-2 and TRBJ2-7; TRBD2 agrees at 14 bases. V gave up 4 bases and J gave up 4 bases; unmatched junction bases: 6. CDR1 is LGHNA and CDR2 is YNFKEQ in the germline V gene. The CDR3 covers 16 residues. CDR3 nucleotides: TGTGCCAGCAGCCGCGGACTAGCGGGAGGCGGATACGAGCAGTACTTC. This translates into CASSRGLAGGGYEQYF.

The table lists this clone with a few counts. The chain's CDR3 is CASSGDRVGTEAFF. CDR3 nucleotide sequence: TGTGCCAGCAGCGGTGACAGGGTAGGTACTGAAGCTTTCTTT. The chain links TRBV5-4 to TRBJ1-1; 7 bases map to TRBD1. CDR3 size: 14 residues. V gave up 4 bases and J gave up 5 bases; unmatched junction bases: 8. CDR1 and CDR2 from the germline V gene are SGHNT and YYREEE (reference sequence).

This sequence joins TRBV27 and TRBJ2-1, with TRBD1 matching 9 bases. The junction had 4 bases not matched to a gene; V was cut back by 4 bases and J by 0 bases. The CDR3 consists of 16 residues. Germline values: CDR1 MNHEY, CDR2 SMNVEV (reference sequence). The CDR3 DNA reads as TGTGCCAGCAGTTCGACAGGGGGTATCTCCTACAATGAGCAGTTCTTC. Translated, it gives CASSSTGGISYNEQFF.

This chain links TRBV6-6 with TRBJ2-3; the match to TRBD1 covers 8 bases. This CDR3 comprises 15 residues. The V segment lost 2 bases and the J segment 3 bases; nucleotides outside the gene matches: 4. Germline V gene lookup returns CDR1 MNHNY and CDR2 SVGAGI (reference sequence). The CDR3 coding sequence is TGTGCCAGCAGTTACGCCAGGGGGCGGACAGATACGCAGTATTTT. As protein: CASSYARGRTDTQYF.

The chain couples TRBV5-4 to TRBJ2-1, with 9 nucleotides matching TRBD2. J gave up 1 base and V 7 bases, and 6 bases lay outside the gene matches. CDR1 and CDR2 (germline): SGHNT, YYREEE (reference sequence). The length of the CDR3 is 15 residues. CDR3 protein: CASWDAGGSYNEQFF. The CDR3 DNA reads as TGTGCCAGCTGGGACGCGGGAGGGTCCTACAATGAGCAGTTCTTC.

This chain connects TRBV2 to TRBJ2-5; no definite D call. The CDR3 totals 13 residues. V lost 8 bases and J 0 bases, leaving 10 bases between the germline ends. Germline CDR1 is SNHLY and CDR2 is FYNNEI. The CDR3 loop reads CASVSGHQETQYF. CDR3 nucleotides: TGTGCCAGCGTTTCAGGCCACCAAGAGACCCAGTACTTC.

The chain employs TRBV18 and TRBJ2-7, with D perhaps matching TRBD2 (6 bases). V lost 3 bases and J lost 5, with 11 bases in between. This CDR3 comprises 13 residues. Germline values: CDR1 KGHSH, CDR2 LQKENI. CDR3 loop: CASSPWRGDEQYF. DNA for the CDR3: TGTGCCAGCTCACCGTGGAGGGGAGACGAGCAGTACTTC.

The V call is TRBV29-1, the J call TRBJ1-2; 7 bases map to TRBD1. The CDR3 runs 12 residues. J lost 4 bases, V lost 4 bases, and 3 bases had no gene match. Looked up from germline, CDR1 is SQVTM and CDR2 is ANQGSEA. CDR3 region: CSVGGQTYGYTF. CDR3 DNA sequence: TGCAGCGTTGGGGGACAGACCTATGGCTACACCTTC.

CDR3 protein: CASSPGGLDTEAFF. The CDR3 coding sequence is TGTGCCAGCTCACCGGGGGGGCTGGACACTGAAGCTTTCTTT. The rearrangement links TRBV18 to TRBJ1-1; possibly TRBD1 for D (6 bases). CDR1 and CDR2 (germline): KGHSH, LQKENI. This CDR3 has 14 amino acids. Trimming cost V 3 bases and J 3 bases, with 11 bases left between them.

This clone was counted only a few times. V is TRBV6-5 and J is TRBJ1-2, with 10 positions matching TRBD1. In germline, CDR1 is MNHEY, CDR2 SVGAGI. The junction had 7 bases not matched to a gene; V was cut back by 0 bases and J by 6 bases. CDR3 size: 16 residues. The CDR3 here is CASSYSAGQGNHGYTF. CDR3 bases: TGTGCCAGCAGTTACTCTGCGGGACAGGGGAACCATGGCTACACCTTC.

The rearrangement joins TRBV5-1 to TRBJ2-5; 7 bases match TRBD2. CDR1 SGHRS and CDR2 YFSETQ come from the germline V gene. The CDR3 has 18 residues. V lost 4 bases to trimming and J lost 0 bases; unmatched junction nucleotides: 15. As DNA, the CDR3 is TGCGCCAGCAGCCCCCGATTGACGGCGGGAGCCTACCAAGAGACCCAGTACTTC. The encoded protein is CASSPRLTAGAYQETQYF.

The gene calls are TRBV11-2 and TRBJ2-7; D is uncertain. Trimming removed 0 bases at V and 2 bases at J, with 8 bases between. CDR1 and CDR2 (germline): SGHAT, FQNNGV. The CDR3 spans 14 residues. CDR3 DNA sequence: TGTGCCAGCAGCTTAGAGGCCAGTACCTACGAGCAGTACTTC. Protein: CASSLEASTYEQYF. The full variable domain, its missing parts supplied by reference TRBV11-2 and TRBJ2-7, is EAGVAQSPRYKIIEKRQSVAFWCNPISGHATLYWYQQILGQGPKLLIQFQNNGVVDDSQLPKDRFSAERLKGVDSTLKIQPAKLEDSAVYLCASSLEASTYEQYFGPGTRLTVT.

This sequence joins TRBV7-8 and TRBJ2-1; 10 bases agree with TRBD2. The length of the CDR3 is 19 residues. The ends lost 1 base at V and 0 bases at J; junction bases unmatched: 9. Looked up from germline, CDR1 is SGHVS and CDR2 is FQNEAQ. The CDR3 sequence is CASSLVSVASGSSYNEQFF. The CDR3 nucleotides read TGTGCCAGCAGCTTAGTTTCTGTGGCTAGCGGGAGCTCCTACAATGAGCAGTTCTTC.

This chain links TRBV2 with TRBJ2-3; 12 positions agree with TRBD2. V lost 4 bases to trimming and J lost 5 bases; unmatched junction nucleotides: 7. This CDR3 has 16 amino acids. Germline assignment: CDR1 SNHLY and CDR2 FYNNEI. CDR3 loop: CASSGLPGLAGDTQYF. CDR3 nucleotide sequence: TGTGCCAGCAGTGGTTTACCGGGACTAGCGGGAGATACGCAGTATTTT.

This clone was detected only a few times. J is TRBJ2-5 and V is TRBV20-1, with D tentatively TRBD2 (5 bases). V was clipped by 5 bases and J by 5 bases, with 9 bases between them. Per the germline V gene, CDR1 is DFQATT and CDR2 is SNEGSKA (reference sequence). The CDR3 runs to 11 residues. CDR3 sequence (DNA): TGCAGTGCTGGGGAGTGGGAGACCCAGTACTTC. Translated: CSAGEWETQYF.

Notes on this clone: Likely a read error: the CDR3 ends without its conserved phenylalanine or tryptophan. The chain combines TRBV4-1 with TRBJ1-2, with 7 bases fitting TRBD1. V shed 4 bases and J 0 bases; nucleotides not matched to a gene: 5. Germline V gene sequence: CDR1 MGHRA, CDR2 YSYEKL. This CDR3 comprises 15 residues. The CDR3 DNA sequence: TGCGCCAGCAGCCCCCAGCAGGGGGCTAACTATGGCTACACCCTC. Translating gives CASSPQQGANYGYTL.

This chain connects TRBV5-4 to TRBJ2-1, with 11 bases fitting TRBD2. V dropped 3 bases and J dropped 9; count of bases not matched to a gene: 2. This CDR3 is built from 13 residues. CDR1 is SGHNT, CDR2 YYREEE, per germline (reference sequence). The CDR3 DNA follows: TGTGCCAGCAGCTCTAGCGGGAGGCCTGAGCAGTTCTTC. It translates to CASSSSGRPEQFF. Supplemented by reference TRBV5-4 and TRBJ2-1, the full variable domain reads ETGVTQSPTHLIKTRGQQVTLRCSSQSGHNTVSWYQQALGQGPQFIFQYYREEENGRGNFPPRFSGLQFPNYSSELNVNALELDDSALYLCASSSSGRPEQFFGPGTRLTVL.

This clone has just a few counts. As DNA, the CDR3 is TGTGCCAGCAGTGCTAGCGGGCAAGAGACCCAGTACTTC. Translated: CASSASGQETQYF. V and J are TRBV6-1 and TRBJ2-5; 8 bases are shared with TRBD2. This CDR3 spans 13 amino acids. CDR1 and CDR2 from the germline V gene are MNHNS and SASEGT. The J segment lost 2 bases and the V segment lost 4 bases, leaving 0 bases of the junction unmatched.

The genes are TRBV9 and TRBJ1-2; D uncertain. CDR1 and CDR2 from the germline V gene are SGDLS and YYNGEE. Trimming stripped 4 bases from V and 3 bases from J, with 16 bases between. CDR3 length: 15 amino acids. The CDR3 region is CASSPQMRADYGYTF. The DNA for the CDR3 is TGTGCCAGCAGCCCTCAAATGAGGGCCGACTATGGCTACACCTTC.

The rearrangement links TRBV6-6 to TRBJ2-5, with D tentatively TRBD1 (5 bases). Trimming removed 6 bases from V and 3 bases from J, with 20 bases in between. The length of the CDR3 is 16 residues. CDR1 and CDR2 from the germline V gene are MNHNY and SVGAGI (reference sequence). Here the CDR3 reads CASSGFRGKSKETQYF. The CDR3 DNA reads TGTGCCAGCAGCGGCTTTAGGGGTAAAAGTAAAGAGACCCAGTACTTC.

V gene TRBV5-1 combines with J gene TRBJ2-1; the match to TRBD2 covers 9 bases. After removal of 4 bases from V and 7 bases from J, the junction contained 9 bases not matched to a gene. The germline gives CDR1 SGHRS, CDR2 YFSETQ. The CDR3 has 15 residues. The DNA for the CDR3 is TGCGCCAGCAGCCACTTAGCGGGAGTGGTTAATGAGCAGTTCTTC. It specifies CASSHLAGVVNEQFF.